Each of the 28 T cell receptor beta chains below was sequenced from the same sample in a study of blood T cells in healthy people across ages. A second PCR of about 7 to 12 cycles used a sample-barcoded 5' primer and a J-beta primer mix. TCRdb ran MiXCR on the 5' RACE reads and lists one entry per CDR3 protein. Among some 930,000 distinct CDR3 sequences listed, roughly 28% were seen once. These records were also assigned to another study, of T cells of mothers and their children.

Specimen: blood. Source of these receptors: a middle-aged woman in good health.

The table lists this clonotype with a few counts. V is TRBV12-3 or TRBV12-4 and J is TRBJ2-5; 8 bases align to TRBD1. There are 15 residues in the CDR3. With V trimmed by 5 bases and J by 5 bases, 10 bases remained unmatched. The CDR3 here is CASSPGQGSFETQYF. For the CDR3, the DNA is TGTGCCAGCAGTCCTGGACAGGGTTCCTTCGAGACCCAGTACTTC.

This clonotype was seen only a few times. The gene calls are TRBV10-3 and TRBJ1-1; D not certain. The CDR3 runs 15 residues. The germline V and J ends were trimmed by 0 bases and 2 bases, with 10 bases remaining between them. CDR1 ENHRY and CDR2 SYGVKD come from the germline V gene. Written as DNA, the CDR3 is TGTGCCATCAGTGAGTCAACGGGATACAACACTGAAGCTTTCTTT. It is translated as CAISESTGYNTEAFF.

The chain links TRBV20-1 to TRBJ1-1, with D perhaps TRBD1 (6 bases). Germline CDR1 reads DFQATT; CDR2 reads SNEGSKA (reference sequence). CDR3 size: 14 residues. Deletions cut 2 bases from V and 0 bases from J, with 10 bases between. The CDR3 bases are TGCAGTGCTAGACGGGGGACACTGAACACTGAAGCTTTCTTT. Translating gives CSARRGTLNTEAFF.

Details on this clonotype: A read error may explain this, as a much larger clone is one base away. V and J are TRBV24-1 and TRBJ1-2; tentative D call: TRBD1 (5 bases). The CDR3 is 14 amino acids. Per germline, CDR1 KGHDR and CDR2 SFDVKD. The CDR3 sequence: CATRDLGQSYGYTF. The CDR3 DNA reads TGTGCCACCAGGGATTTGGGGCAAAGTTATGGCTACACCTTC.

The rearrangement links TRBV14 to TRBJ1-2; D is ambiguous. V was trimmed by 0 bases and J by 2 bases, leaving 13 bases between them. The CDR3 extends over 16 amino acids. From germline, CDR1 is SGHDN and CDR2 FVKESK. This CDR3 is CASSQDRSGRNYGYTF. The CDR3 DNA is TGTGCCAGCAGCCAAGACAGATCCGGGAGGAACTATGGCTACACCTTC.

V and J are TRBV27 and TRBJ1-6; a possible D gene is TRBD1 (5 bases). Germline V gives CDR1 MNHEY, CDR2 SMNVEV (reference sequence). This CDR3 region has 20 residues. Trimming took off 2 bases at V and 3 bases at J, with 23 bases between the two ends. CDR3 loop: CASSLPRDSALGVYNSPLHF. The CDR3, as DNA: TGTGCCAGCAGTTTACCCAGGGACTCGGCCCTGGGGGTCTATAATTCACCCCTCCACTTT.

This rearrangement joins TRBV12-3 or TRBV12-4 to TRBJ2-5; the D gene is possibly TRBD2 (6 bases). Trimming pared 3 bases from V and 7 bases from J, leaving 12 bases between. The CDR3 sequence is 13 residues long. The CDR3 DNA reads as TGTGCCAGCAGTTTGTTCGGGGGTTCGACCCAGTACTTC. This gives the protein CASSLFGGSTQYF.

In this sample, this clonotype turned up many times. This chain links TRBV27 with TRBJ2-1, with D tentatively TRBD2 (5 bases). There are 13 residues in the CDR3. Germline lookup yields CDR1 MNHEY and CDR2 SMNVEV (reference sequence). V gave up 3 bases and J gave up 10 bases, with 13 bases separating them. In nucleotides, the CDR3 is TGTGCCAGCAGTTTGGCCATTCGGAGGGAGCAGTTCTTC. Translation gives CASSLAIRREQFF.

V is TRBV10-3 and J is TRBJ1-4; D unclear. Trimming removed 5 bases from V and 10 bases from J, with 20 bases in between. Looked up from germline, CDR1 is ENHRY and CDR2 is SYGVKD. The CDR3 loop spans 15 amino acids. CDR3 region: CAISPTGGVGGKLFF. CDR3 bases: TGTGCCATCAGTCCTACCGGTGGGGTCGGTGGAAAACTGTTTTTT.

The V call is TRBV5-5, the J call TRBJ2-5, with D perhaps being TRBD1 or TRBD2 (5 bases each). The length of the CDR3 is 17 residues. V shed 3 bases and J shed 4 bases, with 22 bases lying between them. Germline lookup yields CDR1 SGHKS and CDR2 YYEKEE (reference sequence). CDR3 sequence (DNA): TGTGCCAGCAGCTCGGCCCATGGGGACCCCAAAGGAGAGACCCAGTACTTC. It is translated as CASSSAHGDPKGETQYF.

A few counts support this clonotype. The chain carries TRBV18 and TRBJ1-1, with D perhaps matching TRBD1 (6 bases). V was shortened by 4 bases and J by 1 base, with 13 bases between the two germline ends. Germline loops: CDR1 KGHSH, CDR2 LQKENI. This CDR3 region has 15 residues. The CDR3: CASSLRTAWNTEAFF. In DNA form, the CDR3 reads TGTGCCAGCTCACTTCGGACAGCTTGGAACACTGAAGCTTTCTTT. The full variable domain, its missing parts supplied by reference TRBV18 and TRBJ1-1, is NAGVMQNPRHLVRRRGQEARLRCSPMKGHSHVYWYRQLPEEGLKFMVYLQKENIIDESGMPKERFSAEFPKEGPSILRIQQVVRGDSAAYFCASSLRTAWNTEAFFGQGTRLTVV.

The CDR3 nucleotides are TGTGCCAGCAGCGTCGGCGGACTAGCGGGGGTTTCAGATACGCAGTATTTT. Translation gives CASSVGGLAGVSDTQYF. The rearrangement links TRBV9 to TRBJ2-3; the match to TRBD2 covers 13 bases. Germline V lookup: CDR1 SGDLS, CDR2 YYNGEE. The CDR3 contains 17 residues. J gave up 4 bases and V 2 bases, and 7 bases lay outside the gene matches.

J is TRBJ2-3 and V is TRBV27; 8 bases are a match to TRBD2. The trim removed 5 bases at V and 10 bases at J, leaving 14 bases unmatched. The CDR3 contains 15 residues. CDR1 MNHEY and CDR2 SMNVEV come from the germline V gene (reference sequence). The CDR3 DNA follows: TGTGCCAGCAGTCCGCCTAGCGGGCCTGGGGATGCGCAGTATTTT. It is translated as CASSPPSGPGDAQYF.

V gene TRBV6-6 combines with J gene TRBJ1-5; D unresolved. V was trimmed by 5 bases and J by 4 bases, leaving 9 bases between them. This CDR3 is 13 amino acids long. Germline values: CDR1 MNHNY, CDR2 SVGAGI (reference sequence). The CDR3 loop reads CASSDWENQPQHF. The CDR3 coding sequence is TGTGCCAGCAGTGACTGGGAGAATCAGCCCCAGCATTTT.

The table lists this clonotype with a few counts. The CDR3 sequence: CASSPLGLAGGNEQFF. The DNA of the CDR3 is TGTGCCAGCAGCCCCCTCGGACTAGCGGGGGGAAATGAGCAGTTCTTC. The chain links TRBV9 to TRBJ2-1; 14 positions agree with TRBD2. In germline, CDR1 is SGDLS, CDR2 YYNGEE. The CDR3 is made up of 16 amino acids. Trimming cost V 4 bases and J 7 bases; bases outside gene matches: 7.

The chain recombines TRBV20-1 with TRBJ1-2; a weak D match, TRBD1 (5 bases). Germline values: CDR1 DFQATT, CDR2 SNEGSKA (reference sequence). V was pared by 0 bases and J by 5 bases, with 13 bases between. There are 14 residues in the CDR3. CDR3 residues: CSARDFPTDYGYTF. In DNA form, the CDR3 reads TGCAGTGCTAGAGATTTTCCGACAGATTATGGCTACACCTTC.

This clonotype was recorded a few times. The CDR3 nucleotides read TGCAGTGCTAGAAGGGGGAACGGCGTCGGACGGACCACCGGGGAGCTGTTTTTT. It yields the protein CSARRGNGVGRTTGELFF. This chain joins TRBV20-1 and TRBJ2-2; TRBD1 might be the D (6 bases). Trimming took 2 bases from V and 4 from J, leaving 23 bases between them. The length of the CDR3 is 18 residues. Germline assignment: CDR1 DFQATT and CDR2 SNEGSKA (reference sequence).

This clonotype has more than one count but fewer than ten. The CDR3 spells CSARDRGGSTEAFF. CDR3 DNA: TGCAGTGCTAGAGATCGGGGGGGGAGCACTGAAGCTTTCTTT. The chain links TRBV20-1 to TRBJ1-1, with D tentatively TRBD1 (5 bases). Germline loops: CDR1 DFQATT, CDR2 SNEGSKA (reference sequence). The CDR3 is 14 amino acids. The V end lost 0 bases, the J end lost 4 bases, and 12 bases lay between the germline ends.

The V gene is TRBV5-5, the J gene TRBJ1-4, with TRBD1 as a possible D gene (5 bases). V dropped 1 base and J dropped 4 bases, with 14 bases sitting between them. Germline lookup yields CDR1 SGHKS and CDR2 YYEKEE (reference sequence). The CDR3 extends over 16 amino acids. DNA for the CDR3: TGTGCCAGCAGCTTGCGGTTGGTCCAGGGTAATGAAAAACTGTTTTTT. As protein: CASSLRLVQGNEKLFF.

This chain connects TRBV7-6 to TRBJ2-2; D uncertain. V was shortened by 4 bases and J by 0 bases, with 9 bases between the two germline ends. In germline, CDR1 is SGHVS, CDR2 FNYEAQ. This CDR3 contains 15 residues. CDR3 nucleotide sequence: TGTGCCAGCAGCTACGACAAGGCGAACACCGGGGAGCTGTTTTTT. Its translation: CASSYDKANTGELFF.

This clonotype was observed a handful of times. This chain uses TRBV12-3 or TRBV12-4 with TRBJ2-7, with D possibly being TRBD2 (6 bases). The V end lost 5 bases, the J end lost 9 bases, and 11 bases lay between the germline ends. The CDR3 covers 11 residues. The CDR3 is CASSRKEGQYF. CDR3 nucleotide sequence: TGTGCCAGCAGTCGAAAGGAGGGGCAGTACTTC.

This clonotype was recorded a few times. This rearrangement joins TRBV15 to TRBJ1-4; D is undetermined. The CDR3 spans 17 residues. Trimming pared 0 bases from V and 6 bases from J, leaving 17 bases between. Germline V CDR1 and CDR2: LNHNV, YYDKDF (reference sequence). The CDR3 sequence is CATSRDTTLWSDEKLFF. DNA for the CDR3: TGTGCCACCAGCAGAGATACAACACTTTGGTCGGATGAAAAACTGTTTTTT.

This clonotype showed up many times. The chain combines TRBV5-1 with TRBJ2-5, with unresolved D. The CDR3 extends over 14 amino acids. The germline V gene has CDR1 SGHRS and CDR2 YFSETQ. V was pared by 0 bases and J by 3 bases, with 9 bases between. DNA for the CDR3: TGCGCCAGCAGCTTGGGTCCCCGGGAAGAGACCCAGTACTTC. Amino acids: CASSLGPREETQYF.

Remarks on this clonotype: A much larger clone lies a single base off, so this may be a read error. The chain has TRBV28 and TRBJ2-1; the D gene is possibly TRBD1 (6 bases). Germline CDR1 and CDR2: MDHEN and SYDVKM. The CDR3 consists of 14 residues. With 2 bases removed from V and 10 bases from J, the gap between germline ends came to 15 bases. The CDR3 nucleotides are TGTGCCAGCAGTTTAAACAGGGACACCTACGAGCAGTTCTTC. Its protein product is CASSLNRDTYEQFF.

The gene calls are TRBV12-3 or TRBV12-4 and TRBJ1-2, with 7 bases identical to TRBD1. V was pared by 5 bases and J by 2 bases, with 8 bases of the junction left unmatched. CDR3 length equals 15 residues. As DNA, the CDR3 is TGTGCCAGCAGTCTCCGGGACAGTGCAAACTATGGCTACACCTTC. Translating gives CASSLRDSANYGYTF.

For this clonotype: This may stem from a read error, because a much larger clone lies one nucleotide away. The chain joins TRBV30 to TRBJ2-1; the D is unclear. The length of the CDR3 is 11 residues. CDR1 is GTSNPN, CDR2 SVGIG, per germline (reference sequence). Trimming shortened V by 5 bases and J by 3 bases, and 5 bases separated the two germline ends. The CDR3 is CAWGYYNEQFF. In DNA, the CDR3 is TGTGCCTGGGGGTACTACAATGAGCAGTTCTTC.

This clonotype was counted between two and nine times. The chain is built from TRBV4-1 and TRBJ2-5; 16 nucleotides line up with TRBD2. The CDR3 length is 22 residues. V gave up 0 bases and J gave up 5 bases; unmatched junction bases: 18. From germline, CDR1 is MGHRA and CDR2 YSYEKL. In DNA, the CDR3 is TGCGCCAGCAGCCAAGAGGGGGTTTTCGGGACTAGCGGGGGGGCCACCGTGGAGACCCAGTACTTC. Translation gives CASSQEGVFGTSGGATVETQYF.

This clonotype has only a few counts. The chain joins TRBV20-1 to TRBJ2-3; D is perhaps TRBD2 (6 bases). The length of the CDR3 is 14 residues. Germline V gene sequence: CDR1 DFQATT, CDR2 SNEGSKA (reference sequence). V was trimmed by 1 base and J by 5 bases, leaving 13 bases between them. The DNA for the CDR3 is TGCAGTGCTAGAGTTGGAGGGCGGGGAGATACGCAGTATTTT. It is translated as CSARVGGRGDTQYF.